This T cell receptor (beta chain) is from a study of blood T cell repertoires in COVID-19 (dated by TCRdb to about 2020). A note on the overall study: Samples from collaborators originated in the United States, Italy and Spain and spanned both the acute and convalescent phases of COVID-19. The prospective study material was composed of cDNA or gDNA derived from T cells, B-cell-depleted T cells, or PBMCs. Deeply sampled blood TCRbeta repertoires from subjects exposed to, actively infected with, or recovered from COVID-19 were included in the dataset. The repertoires were made available in a free public database intended to serve as a resource for research on the immune response to SARS-CoV-2. Samples came from the ongoing ImmuneRACE study (first 160 participants) plus 1,254 subjects from 6 global collaborators. A de-identified subject ID, COVID-19 status, age in years and sex were almost always included in the sample metadata. HLA class I and class II types, where available, came from metadata supplied by the sample provider rather than from assay-based typing. Results and caveats for the whole study, not just this receptor: Clinical and demographic metadata were provided uncurated, with the amount varying by source and participant.

The immunoSEQ Assay, a bias-controlled multiplex PCR, was used to amplify TCRbeta CDR3 regions from genomic DNA. As for the authors' bioinformatics: Nucleated cell counts per sample were estimated from amplification of reference gene primers within the assay. To quantify the absolute abundance of each unique TCRbeta CDR3 rearrangement, sequence reads were collapsed and filtered. Productive Simpson clonality was computed per sample as the square root of Simpson's diversity index over productive rearrangements. In its TCRdb copy, this immuneACCESS table keeps in-frame sequences only and misses some clones. Where compared with another copy, unresolved V genes explain less than half of these, and the others have no known cause. That table supplies the V and J calls and clone size; D and trimming were determined from the DNA. Counted in this sample were 55,000 to 65,000 clones; 70% to 90% of them appeared once. The ten top clones hold 8.3% of the sample.

V loses 5 bases, J loses 3 bases, and the germline ends lie 13 bases apart. Including cysteine and phenylalanine, the CDR3 has 14 amino acids. Of the read, only the CDR3 DNA is kept; its 42 bases are in frame from base 1. CDR1 and CDR2 (MNHEY, SVGAGI) derive from the germline V gene. Each collaborating institution followed its own protocols to collect whole blood in K2EDTA tubes. Collaborator samples were shipped for TCRbeta analysis as frozen whole blood, isolated PBMCs, or DNA extracted from either sample type. With regard to this clone: Its antigen is not yet known. Base qualities are not at hand, and no much larger clone is one base apart.

The material sequenced was peripheral blood. The receptor was isolated from a human donor with active COVID-19. The donor label of this sample is uncertain. Rearrangement joined TRBV6-5 to TRBJ1-1; TRBD1 is perhaps the D gene, given 5 matching bases. The DNA sequence is TGTGCCAGCAGTACTATTCGGGGGGACACTGAAGCTTTCTTT. This gives the protein CASSTIRGDTEAFF.